One sample yielded the 15 T cell receptor beta chains listed below, sequenced in a study of T cell changes during pregnancy in multiple sclerosis. TCRdb keeps only in-frame clones here, not all; method: immunoSEQ multiplex PCR. The sample records 55,000 to 75,000 clones, 91% being singletons. This specimen was peripheral blood, taken after pregnancy. The source is a female donor in good health, enrolled as a control in a pregnancy study.

The chain recombines TRBV20-1 with TRBJ2-1, with 7 bases identical to TRBD2. The CDR3 loop spans 9 amino acids. Germline CDR1 reads DFQATT; CDR2 reads SNEGSKA (reference sequence). Trimming removed 8 bases from V and 8 bases from J; junction bases left unmatched: 0. This CDR3 is CSSGDEQFF. In DNA form, the CDR3 reads TGCAGTAGCGGGGATGAGCAGTTCTTC.

V and J are TRBV7-9 and TRBJ1-4; the D is unclear. CDR3 length: 12 residues. V dropped 3 bases and J dropped 7 bases, with 6 bases sitting between them. Looked up from germline, CDR1 is SEHNR and CDR2 is FQNEAQ (reference sequence). The DNA of the CDR3 is TGTGCCAGCAGCTTCTCGGGTGAAAAACTGTTTTTT. The encoded protein is CASSFSGEKLFF.

The J gene is TRBJ1-5, the V gene TRBV19, with unresolved D. This CDR3 region has 15 residues. Germline CDR1 reads LNHDA; CDR2 reads SQIVND (reference sequence). The V and J ends lost 1 base and 1 base respectively, with 8 bases between them. CDR3 sequence reads: CASSIVIRSNQPQHF. DNA of the CDR3: TGTGCCAGTAGTATAGTAATCCGGAGCAATCAGCCCCAGCATTTT.

CDR3 nucleotides: TGTGCCAGCAGCGTCGGACTAGCGGGGTTCGTAGAGCAGTTCTTC. Its translation is CASSVGLAGFVEQFF. The chain employs TRBV9 and TRBJ2-1, with TRBD2 matching over 12 bases. The V gene's germline CDR1 is SGDLS and CDR2 YYNGEE. The CDR3 spans 15 residues. J lost 10 bases, V lost 2 bases, and 7 bases had no gene match.

The V call is TRBV7-9, the J call TRBJ2-1, with unresolved D. Between the trimmed V and J ends, which lost 5 bases and 4 bases, there was a span of 9 bases. The CDR3 has 13 amino acids. The germline V gene encodes CDR1 SEHNR and CDR2 FQNEAQ (reference sequence). The CDR3 spells CASSPRGYNEQFF. Written as DNA, the CDR3 is TGTGCCAGCAGCCCACGCGGATACAATGAGCAGTTCTTC.

Here the CDR3 reads CSAQDRASYEQYF. The CDR3 coding sequence is TGCAGCGCTCAGGACAGGGCGTCCTACGAGCAGTACTTC. The J gene is TRBJ2-7, the V gene TRBV29-1; the match to TRBD1 covers 8 bases. The CDR3 totals 13 residues. V was pared by 7 bases and J by 1 base, with 6 bases of the junction left unmatched. Germline assignment: CDR1 SQVTM and CDR2 ANQGSEA.

The chain carries TRBV7-2 and TRBJ2-3, with 8 bases lining up with TRBD2. Germline-derived CDR1 and CDR2 are SGHTA and FQGNSA. The trim removed 6 bases at V and 2 bases at J, leaving 10 bases unmatched. The CDR3 sequence is 16 residues long. The CDR3 sequence is CASRHLAGAPTDTQYF. CDR3 DNA: TGTGCCAGCAGACACCTAGCGGGTGCCCCCACAGATACGCAGTATTTT.

CDR3 DNA sequence: TGTGCCAGCAGCCAAGAACAGGGTGCGAACACCGGGGAGCTGTTTTTT. Protein sequence: CASSQEQGANTGELFF. V is TRBV4-2 and J is TRBJ2-2; D may be TRBD1 (6 bases). The CDR3 is made up of 16 amino acids. Trimming shortened V by 0 bases and J by 0 bases, and 8 bases separated the two germline ends. Germline V gene sequence: CDR1 LGHNA, CDR2 YNFKEQ.

V is TRBV25-1 and J is TRBJ2-2, with 8 bases fitting TRBD2. Trimming took 2 bases from V and 6 from J; bases not matched to a gene: 14. Germline loops: CDR1 MGHDK, CDR2 SYGVNS. There are 18 residues in the CDR3. Written as DNA, the CDR3 is TGTGCCAGCAGTGAAACCACCGGGGGGGCTGCGGTCGCCGGGGAGCTGTTTTTT. Protein product: CASSETTGGAAVAGELFF.

CDR3 nucleotides: TGTGCCAGCAGTTCGCAGGGGGCAGGTGGCTACACCTTC. Translated, it gives CASSSQGAGGYTF. The V and J genes are TRBV6-5 and TRBJ1-2; 8 bases map to TRBD1. The V gene's germline CDR1 is MNHEY and CDR2 SVGAGI. The CDR3 runs to 13 residues. V was pared by 4 bases and J by 7 bases, with 5 bases of the junction left unmatched.

The chain couples TRBV7-2 to TRBJ1-6; TRBD1 matches 8 bases. The ends lost 1 base at V and 8 bases at J; junction bases unmatched: 7. The CDR3 covers 16 residues. Germline V CDR1 and CDR2: SGHTA, FQGNSA. The CDR3 reads CASSLELTGGDSPLHF. The CDR3 DNA follows: TGTGCCAGCAGCTTAGAATTAACAGGGGGTGATTCACCCCTCCACTTT.

This clone was seen a single time. CDR3: CASSSGTGDREQYF. The CDR3 DNA is TGTGCCAGCAGCTCCGGGACAGGGGACCGCGAGCAGTACTTC. This rearrangement joins TRBV7-7 to TRBJ2-7; TRBD1 agrees at 10 bases. V gave up 4 bases and J gave up 6 bases; unmatched junction bases: 6. Per the germline V gene, CDR1 is SSHAT and CDR2 is FNYEAQ (reference sequence). The CDR3 sequence is 14 residues long.

The gene calls are TRBV6-1 and TRBJ2-5; 9 bases map to TRBD2. Germline V lookup: CDR1 MNHNS, CDR2 SASEGT. There are 15 residues in the CDR3. The V segment lost 2 bases and the J segment 1 base; nucleotides outside the gene matches: 2. CDR3 sequence reads: CASSELRGGQETQYF. DNA for the CDR3: TGTGCCAGCAGTGAATTGCGGGGGGGCCAAGAGACCCAGTACTTC.

The CDR3 reads CASQGSDEETQYF. As DNA, the CDR3 is TGTGCCTCACAGGGCAGCGACGAAGAGACCCAGTACTTC. The chain carries TRBV6-5 and TRBJ2-5; D possibly corresponds to TRBD1 (6 bases). V dropped 11 bases and J dropped 3 bases, with 16 bases sitting between them. CDR1 and CDR2 (germline): MNHEY, SVGAGI. This CDR3 is 13 amino acids long.

The CDR3 reads CASSQDTTGAPPPAQYF. In nucleotides, the CDR3 is TGCGCCAGCAGCCAGGACACGACAGGGGCGCCCCCCCCGGCCCAGTACTTC. The J gene is TRBJ2-5, the V gene TRBV4-1, with TRBD1 matching 8 bases. The V gene's germline CDR1 is MGHRA and CDR2 YSYEKL. Germline trimming cut 3 bases from V and 9 bases from J; bases unmatched to any gene: 18. The CDR3 is 17 amino acids.